This TCR beta chain was documented in a study of cytomegalovirus exposure and HLA in healthy donors. Study findings and constraints: Later, TCR association rates were found to vary by HLA locus, highest for DRB1 and lowest for HLA-C. The study labeled 164 TCR beta chains cytomegalovirus-associated.

The V end lost 0 bases, the J end lost 1 base, and 5 bases lay between the germline ends. The CDR3 extends over 15 amino acids. CDR1 is SGDLS and CDR2 is YYNGEE in the germline V gene. PCR primers comprised 60 Vbeta and 13 Jbeta primers. Profiled with immunoSEQ multiplex PCR; TCRdb holds only in-frame clones, not every one. The table shows 60,000 to 95,000 clones, with around 84% occurring only once. Comment on this clone: The target antigen is unknown.

The sequenced material came from PBMCs. The chain has TRBV9 and TRBJ2-6; tentative D call: TRBD2 (5 bases). This TCR was recovered from a woman aged 35 to 49 in good health and CMV-seropositive. In DNA form, the CDR3 reads TGTGCCAGCAGCGTAGGAGGGTCTGGGGCCAACGTCCTGACTTTC. This sequence encodes CASSVGGSGANVLTF.